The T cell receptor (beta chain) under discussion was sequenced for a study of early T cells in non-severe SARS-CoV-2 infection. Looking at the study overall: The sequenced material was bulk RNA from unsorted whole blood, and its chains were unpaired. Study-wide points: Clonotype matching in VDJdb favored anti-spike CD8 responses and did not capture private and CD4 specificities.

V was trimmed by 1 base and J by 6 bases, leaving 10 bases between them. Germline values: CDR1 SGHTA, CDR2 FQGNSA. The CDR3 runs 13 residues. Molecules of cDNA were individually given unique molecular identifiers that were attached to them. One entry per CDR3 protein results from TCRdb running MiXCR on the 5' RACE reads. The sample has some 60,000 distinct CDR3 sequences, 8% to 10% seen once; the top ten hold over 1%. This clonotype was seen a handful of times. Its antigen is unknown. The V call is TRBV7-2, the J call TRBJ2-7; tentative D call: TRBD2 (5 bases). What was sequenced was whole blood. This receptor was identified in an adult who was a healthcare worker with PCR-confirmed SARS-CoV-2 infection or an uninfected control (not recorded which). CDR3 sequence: CASSLVEGTEQYV. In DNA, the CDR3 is TGTGCCAGCAGCTTAGTTGAGGGTACCGAGCAGTACGTC.